The next 10 T cell receptor beta chains were all read from a single sample in a study of cytomegalovirus exposure and HLA in healthy donors. PCR employed 60 Vbeta and 13 Jbeta primers. The table came from immunoSEQ multiplex PCR; TCRdb's copy has only in-frame clones and leaves some out. Of approximately 120,000 clones detected, about two thirds appear once; the ten largest clones hold 3% to 4%. Sequencing was carried out using PBMCs. Receptors originate from a man aged 25-45 years in good health and CMV-seronegative.

The chain joins TRBV5-5 to TRBJ2-1; 10 bases fit TRBD1. V lost 1 base, J lost 7 bases, and 8 bases stayed unmatched. CDR3 length: 16 residues. Germline V gene sequence: CDR1 SGHKS, CDR2 YYEKEE (reference sequence). CDR3 DNA sequence: TGTGCCAGCAGCTTGTATCGGACAGGGGGGATAAATGAGCAGTTCTTC. This gives the protein CASSLYRTGGINEQFF.

V is TRBV4-3 and J is TRBJ1-3; 10 positions agree with TRBD1. Trimming took 4 bases from V and 8 from J; bases not matched to a gene: 8. CDR1 and CDR2 from the germline V gene are LGHNA and YSLEER. This CDR3 region has 15 residues. The CDR3 sequence: CASSPSDRGRDTIYF. DNA for the CDR3: TGCGCCAGCAGCCCTTCGGACAGGGGGAGGGACACCATATATTTT.

Worth noting for this clone: Other DNA variants within this sample encode the same CDR3. The chain recombines TRBV7-2 with TRBJ2-7; the match to TRBD1 covers 7 bases. The ends lost 4 bases at V and 8 bases at J; junction bases unmatched: 8. Germline CDR1 reads SGHTA; CDR2 reads FQGNSA. The CDR3 runs to 13 residues. The CDR3, as DNA: TGTGCCAGCAGCTCCGCTACGACAGGGAAGCAGTACTTC. It encodes CASSSATTGKQYF.

The chain employs TRBV19 and TRBJ2-1; 7 bases are shared with TRBD1. CDR1 is LNHDA, CDR2 SQIVND, per germline (reference sequence). Germline trimming cut 7 bases from V and 9 bases from J; bases unmatched to any gene: 12. CDR3 length: 14 amino acids. CDR3 sequence reads: CASTLGQVDTEQFF. DNA of the CDR3: TGTGCCAGTACCCTAGGACAGGTAGATACTGAGCAGTTCTTC.

The chain links TRBV7-9 to TRBJ1-2, with unresolved D. Trimming stripped 5 bases from V and 7 bases from J, with 14 bases between. The CDR3 is 13 amino acids. Germline CDR1 reads SEHNR; CDR2 reads FQNEAQ (reference sequence). CDR3 amino acids: CASSPPLATGYTF. The CDR3 DNA follows: TGTGCCAGCAGCCCCCCCCTGGCCACTGGCTACACCTTC.

This chain connects TRBV29-1 to TRBJ2-2; TRBD1 might be the D (6 bases). The ends were cut back, 6 bases at V and 6 bases at J, with 17 bases in the middle. CDR3 length: 14 amino acids. Germline V gene sequence: CDR1 SQVTM, CDR2 ANQGSEA. The CDR3 coding sequence is TGCAGCGTCCTGGACAGTCGTAGGGCCGGGGAGCTGTTTTTT. Amino acid sequence: CSVLDSRRAGELFF.

The rearrangement uses TRBV10-3 and TRBJ2-4, with D tentatively TRBD1 (6 bases). The CDR3 loop spans 15 amino acids. Germline loops: CDR1 ENHRY, CDR2 SYGVKD. V was trimmed by 6 bases and J by 8 bases, leaving 20 bases between them. The CDR3 reads CAIRDSHQTQDIQYF. The CDR3 nucleotides read TGTGCCATCAGGGACAGCCACCAAACCCAGGACATTCAGTACTTC.

V usage is TRBV18 and J usage is TRBJ2-7; a possible D gene is TRBD2 (5 bases). V was cut by 4 bases and J by 3 bases, with 10 bases left in between. This CDR3 is 13 amino acids long. Germline V lookup: CDR1 KGHSH, CDR2 LQKENI. CDR3 nucleotides: TGTGCCAGCTCACGGACTGGAAACTACGAGCAGTACTTC. This translates into CASSRTGNYEQYF.

The table lists this clone with a few counts. The V and J genes are TRBV4-3 and TRBJ2-3; TRBD1 agrees at 10 bases. The V gene end was trimmed by 1 base and the J gene end by 0 bases; junction bases not matched to a gene: 10. The CDR3 runs to 19 residues. Germline values: CDR1 LGHNA, CDR2 YSLEER. CDR3 in amino acids: CASSQGLGTGVYSTDTQYF. DNA for the CDR3: TGCGCCAGCAGCCAAGGCCTAGGGACAGGGGTGTATAGCACAGATACGCAGTATTTT.

The chain has TRBV7-2 and TRBJ2-7; TRBD2 agrees at 9 bases. There are 16 residues in the CDR3. Germline values: CDR1 SGHTA, CDR2 FQGNSA. V was pared by 5 bases and J by 0 bases, with 8 bases of the junction left unmatched. CDR3 sequence: CASSLGLALSSYEQYF. The DNA for the CDR3 is TGTGCCAGCAGCCTGGGACTAGCCTTGAGCTCCTACGAGCAGTACTTC.